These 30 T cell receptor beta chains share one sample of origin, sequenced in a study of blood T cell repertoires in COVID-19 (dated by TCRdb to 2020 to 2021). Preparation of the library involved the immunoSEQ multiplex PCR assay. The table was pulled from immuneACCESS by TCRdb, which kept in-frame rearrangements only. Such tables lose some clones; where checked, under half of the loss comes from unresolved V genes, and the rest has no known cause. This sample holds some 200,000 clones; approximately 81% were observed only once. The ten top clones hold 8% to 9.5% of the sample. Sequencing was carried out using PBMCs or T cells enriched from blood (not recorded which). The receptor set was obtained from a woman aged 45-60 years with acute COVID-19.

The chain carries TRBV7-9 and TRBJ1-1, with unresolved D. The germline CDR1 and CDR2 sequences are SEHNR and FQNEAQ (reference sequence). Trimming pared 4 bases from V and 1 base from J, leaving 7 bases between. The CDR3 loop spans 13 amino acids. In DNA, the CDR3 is TGTGCCAGCAGCTCCCAGGCGAACACTGAAGCTTTCTTT. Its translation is CASSSQANTEAFF.

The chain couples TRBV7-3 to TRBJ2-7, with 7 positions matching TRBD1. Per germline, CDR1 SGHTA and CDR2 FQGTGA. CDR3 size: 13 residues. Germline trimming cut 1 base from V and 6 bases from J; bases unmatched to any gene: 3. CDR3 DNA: TGTGCCAGCAGCTTAAGACAGGGAAGCGAGCAGTACTTC. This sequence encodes CASSLRQGSEQYF.

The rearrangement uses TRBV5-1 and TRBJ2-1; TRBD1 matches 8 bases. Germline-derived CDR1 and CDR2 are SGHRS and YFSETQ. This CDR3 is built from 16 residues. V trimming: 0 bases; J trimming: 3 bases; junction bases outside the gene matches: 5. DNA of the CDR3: TGCGCCAGCAGCTTGGGAGCAGGGGGCAGCTACAATGAGCAGTTCTTC. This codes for CASSLGAGGSYNEQFF.

CDR3 sequence reads: CSASEGQGTYGYTF. Written as DNA, the CDR3 is TGCAGTGCTAGTGAAGGCCAGGGTACCTATGGCTACACCTTC. V is TRBV20-1 and J is TRBJ1-2; a possible D gene is TRBD1 (5 bases). The CDR3 contains 14 residues. Trimming left V 3 bases short and J 4 bases short, with 15 bases between. The V gene's germline CDR1 is DFQATT and CDR2 SNEGSKA (reference sequence).

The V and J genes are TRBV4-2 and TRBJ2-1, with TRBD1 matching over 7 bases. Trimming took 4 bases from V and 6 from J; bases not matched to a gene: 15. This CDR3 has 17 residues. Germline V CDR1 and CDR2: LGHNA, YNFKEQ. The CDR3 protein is CASSPLLTDRVSNEQFF. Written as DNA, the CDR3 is TGTGCCAGCAGCCCGCTTTTGACCGACAGGGTCTCCAATGAGCAGTTCTTC.

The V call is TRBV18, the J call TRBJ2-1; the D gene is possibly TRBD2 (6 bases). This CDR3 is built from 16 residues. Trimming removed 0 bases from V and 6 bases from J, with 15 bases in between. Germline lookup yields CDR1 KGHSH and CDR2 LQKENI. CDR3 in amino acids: CASSPPGREAGNEQFF. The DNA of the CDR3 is TGTGCCAGCTCACCACCGGGCAGGGAAGCGGGCAATGAGCAGTTCTTC.

The CDR3 nucleotides are TGCGCCAGCAGCTTGGGGCCCACAGATACGCAGTATTTT. Translating gives CASSLGPTDTQYF. The rearrangement uses TRBV5-1 and TRBJ2-3; D gene ambiguous. CDR1 and CDR2 (germline): SGHRS, YFSETQ. The germline V and J ends were trimmed by 0 bases and 2 bases, with 4 bases remaining between them. CDR3 length: 13 amino acids.

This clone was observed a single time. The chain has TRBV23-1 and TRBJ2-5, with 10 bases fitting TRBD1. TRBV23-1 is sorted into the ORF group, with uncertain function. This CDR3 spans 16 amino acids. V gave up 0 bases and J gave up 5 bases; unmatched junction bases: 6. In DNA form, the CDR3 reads TGCGCCAGCAGTCAATCGAAGGGACAGGGGAGGGAGACCCAGTACTTC. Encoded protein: CASSQSKGQGRETQYF.

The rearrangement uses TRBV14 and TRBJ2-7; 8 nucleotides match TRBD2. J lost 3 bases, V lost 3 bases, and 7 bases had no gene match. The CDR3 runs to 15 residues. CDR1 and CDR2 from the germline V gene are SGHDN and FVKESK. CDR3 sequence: CASSQRLAGVYEQYF. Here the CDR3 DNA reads TGTGCCAGCAGCCAGAGGCTAGCGGGTGTCTACGAGCAGTACTTC.

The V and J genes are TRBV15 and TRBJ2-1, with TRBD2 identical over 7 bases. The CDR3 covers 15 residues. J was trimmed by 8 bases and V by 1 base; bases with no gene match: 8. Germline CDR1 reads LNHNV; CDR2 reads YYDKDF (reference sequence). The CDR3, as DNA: TGTGCCACCAGCAGAGCCACCGGGACTATCGATGAGCAGTTCTTC. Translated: CATSRATGTIDEQFF.

The CDR3 reads CASSPPFSGANVLTF. CDR3 in DNA: TGTGCCAGCAGCCCCCCGTTTTCGGGGGCCAACGTCCTGACTTTC. The gene calls are TRBV7-9 and TRBJ2-6, with D unclear. Looked up from germline, CDR1 is SEHNR and CDR2 is FQNEAQ (reference sequence). CDR3 size: 15 residues. The ends were cut back, 5 bases at V and 4 bases at J, with 12 bases in the middle.

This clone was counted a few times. CDR3 residues: CASSQGRNTEAFF. The CDR3 region has the DNA TGTGCCAGCAGTCAGGGAAGGAACACTGAAGCTTTCTTT. The chain has TRBV6-5 and TRBJ1-1; maybe TRBD1 (5 bases). The CDR3 is 13 residues long. Trimming removed 5 bases from V and 1 base from J, with 8 bases in between. CDR1 is MNHEY, CDR2 SVGAGI, per germline.

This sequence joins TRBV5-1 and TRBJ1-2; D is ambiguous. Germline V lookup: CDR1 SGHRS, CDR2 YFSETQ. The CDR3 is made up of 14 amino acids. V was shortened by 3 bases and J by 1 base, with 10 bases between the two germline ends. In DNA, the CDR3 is TGCGCCAGCAGCTCCAGAGACTTTAACTATGGCTACACCTTC. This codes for CASSSRDFNYGYTF.

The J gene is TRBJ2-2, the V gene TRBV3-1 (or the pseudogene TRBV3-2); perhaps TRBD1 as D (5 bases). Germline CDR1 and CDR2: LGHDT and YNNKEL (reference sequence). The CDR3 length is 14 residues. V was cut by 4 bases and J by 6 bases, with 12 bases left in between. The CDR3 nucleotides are TGTGCCAGCAGCCTAGCAGGGTTCGCCGGGGAGCTGTTTTTT. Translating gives CASSLAGFAGELFF.

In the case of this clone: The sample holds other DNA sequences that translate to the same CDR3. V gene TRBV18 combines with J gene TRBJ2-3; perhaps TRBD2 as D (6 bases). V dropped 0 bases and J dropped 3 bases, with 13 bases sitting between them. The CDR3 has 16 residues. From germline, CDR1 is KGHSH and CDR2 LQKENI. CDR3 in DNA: TGTGCCAGCTCACCACCGCGGGGCACGAGTACAGATACGCAGTATTTT. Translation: CASSPPRGTSTDTQYF.

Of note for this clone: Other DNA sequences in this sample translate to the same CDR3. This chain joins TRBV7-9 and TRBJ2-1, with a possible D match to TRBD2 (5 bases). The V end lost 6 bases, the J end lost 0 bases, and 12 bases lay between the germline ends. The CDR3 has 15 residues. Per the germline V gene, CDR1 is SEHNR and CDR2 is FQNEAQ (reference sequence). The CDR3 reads CASSRSGSSYNEQFF. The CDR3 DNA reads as TGTGCCAGCAGTCGAAGCGGAAGCTCCTACAATGAGCAGTTCTTC.

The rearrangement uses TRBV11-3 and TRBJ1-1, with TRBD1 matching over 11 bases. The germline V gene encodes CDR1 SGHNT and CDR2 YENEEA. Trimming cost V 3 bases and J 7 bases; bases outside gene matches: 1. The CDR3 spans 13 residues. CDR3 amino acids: CASSFGTGGEAFF. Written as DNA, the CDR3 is TGTGCCAGCAGCTTTGGGACAGGGGGTGAAGCTTTCTTT.

The CDR3 DNA sequence: TGTGCCAGCAGCCTAACGGGACTAGCGGGGACAACGACCTACGAGCAGTACTTC. Translation gives CASSLTGLAGTTTYEQYF. V gene TRBV7-2 combines with J gene TRBJ2-7; 13 bases line up with TRBD2. The J segment lost 2 bases and the V segment lost 5 bases, leaving 12 bases of the junction unmatched. This CDR3 is built from 18 residues. CDR1 and CDR2 (germline): SGHTA, FQGNSA.

CDR3 protein: CASGGVTVHNSPLHF. DNA of the CDR3: TGTGCCAGCGGAGGGGTGACAGTCCATAATTCACCCCTCCACTTT. This sequence joins TRBV28 and TRBJ1-6, with D possibly matching TRBD1 (5 bases). CDR3 length equals 15 residues. Trimming stripped 8 bases from V and 5 bases from J, with 16 bases between. Germline V gives CDR1 MDHEN, CDR2 SYDVKM.

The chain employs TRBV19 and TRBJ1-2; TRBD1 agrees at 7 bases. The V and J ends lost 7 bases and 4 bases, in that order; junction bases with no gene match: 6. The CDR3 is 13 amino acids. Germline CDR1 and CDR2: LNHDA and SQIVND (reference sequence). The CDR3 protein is CASKRGQTYGYTF. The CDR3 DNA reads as TGTGCCAGTAAGAGGGGACAGACCTATGGCTACACCTTC.

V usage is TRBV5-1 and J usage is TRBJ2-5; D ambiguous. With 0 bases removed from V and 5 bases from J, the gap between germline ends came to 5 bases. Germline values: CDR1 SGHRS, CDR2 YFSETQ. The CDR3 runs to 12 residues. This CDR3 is CASSLVQETQYF. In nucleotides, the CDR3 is TGCGCCAGCAGCTTGGTGCAGGAGACCCAGTACTTC.

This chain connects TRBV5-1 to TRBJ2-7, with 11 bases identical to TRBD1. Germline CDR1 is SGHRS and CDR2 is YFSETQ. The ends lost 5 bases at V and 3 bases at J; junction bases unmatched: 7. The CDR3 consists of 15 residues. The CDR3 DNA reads TGCGCCAGCAGGGGTGGACAGGGGGCGGTCTACGAGCAGTACTTC. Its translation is CASRGGQGAVYEQYF.

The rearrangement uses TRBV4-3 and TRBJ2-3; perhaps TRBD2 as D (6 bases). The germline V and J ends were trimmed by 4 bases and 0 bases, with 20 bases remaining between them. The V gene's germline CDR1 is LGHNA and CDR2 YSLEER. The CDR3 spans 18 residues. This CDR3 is CASSPREWLALSTDTQYF. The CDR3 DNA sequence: TGCGCCAGCAGCCCAAGAGAGTGGCTAGCGCTGAGCACAGATACGCAGTATTTT.

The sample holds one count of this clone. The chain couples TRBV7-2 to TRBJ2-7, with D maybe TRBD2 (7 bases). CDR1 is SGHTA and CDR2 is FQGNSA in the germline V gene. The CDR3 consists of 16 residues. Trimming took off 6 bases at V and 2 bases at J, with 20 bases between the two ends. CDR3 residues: CASSPMGGGTTYEQYF. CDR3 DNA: TGTGCCAGCAGTCCCATGGGAGGGGGGACTACCTACGAGCAGTACTTC.

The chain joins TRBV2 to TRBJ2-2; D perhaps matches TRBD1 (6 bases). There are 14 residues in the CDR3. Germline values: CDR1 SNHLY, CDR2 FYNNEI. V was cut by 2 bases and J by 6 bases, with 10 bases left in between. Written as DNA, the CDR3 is TGTGCCAGCAGTGAACAGGGGCCCGCCGGGGAGCTGTTTTTT. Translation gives CASSEQGPAGELFF.

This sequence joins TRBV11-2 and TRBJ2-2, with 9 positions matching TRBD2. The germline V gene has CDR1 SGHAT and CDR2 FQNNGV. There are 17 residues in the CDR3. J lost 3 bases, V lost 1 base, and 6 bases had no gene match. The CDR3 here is CASSLVALAGDTGELFF. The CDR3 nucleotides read TGTGCCAGCAGCTTAGTCGCACTAGCGGGCGACACCGGGGAGCTGTTTTTT.

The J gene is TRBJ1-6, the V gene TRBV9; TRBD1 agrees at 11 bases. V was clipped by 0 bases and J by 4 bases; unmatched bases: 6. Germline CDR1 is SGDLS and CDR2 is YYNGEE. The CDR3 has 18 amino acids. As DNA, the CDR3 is TGTGCCAGCAGCGTAGGGACAGGGGGCGCATTGTATAATTCACCCCTCCACTTT. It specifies CASSVGTGGALYNSPLHF.

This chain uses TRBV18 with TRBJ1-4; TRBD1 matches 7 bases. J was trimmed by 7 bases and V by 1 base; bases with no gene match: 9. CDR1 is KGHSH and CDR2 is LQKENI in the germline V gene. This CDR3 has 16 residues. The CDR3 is CASSPLGGGKGEKLFF. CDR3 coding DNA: TGTGCCAGCTCACCACTCGGAGGGGGCAAAGGTGAAAAACTGTTTTTT.

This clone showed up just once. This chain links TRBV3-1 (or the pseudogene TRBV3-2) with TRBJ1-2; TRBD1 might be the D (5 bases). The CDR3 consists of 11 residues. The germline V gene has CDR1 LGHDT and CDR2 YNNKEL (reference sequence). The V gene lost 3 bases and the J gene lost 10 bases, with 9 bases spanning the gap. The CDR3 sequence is CASSHAGFYTF. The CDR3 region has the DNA TGTGCCAGCAGCCACGCAGGGTTCTACACCTTC.

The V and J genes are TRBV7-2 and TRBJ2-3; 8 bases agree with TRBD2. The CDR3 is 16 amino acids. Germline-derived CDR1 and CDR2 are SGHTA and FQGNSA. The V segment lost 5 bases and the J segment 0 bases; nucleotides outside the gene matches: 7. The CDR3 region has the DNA TGTGCCAGCAGCCCACTTCGGGGGGGTAGCACAGATACGCAGTATTTT. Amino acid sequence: CASSPLRGGSTDTQYF.